This TCR beta chain was documented in a study of blood T cell repertoires in COVID-19. Looking at the study overall: Spain, Italy and the United States supplied samples that represented acute and convalescent COVID-19. PBMCs, B-cell-depleted T cells, or T cells provided the cDNA or gDNA that made up the material.

In the study's own analysis: Reference gene primer amplification gave estimated nucleated cell counts. The data were produced by immunoSEQ multiplex PCR, yet TCRdb's version contains in-frame clones alone and is incomplete. The DNA gave D and trimming, while V, J and clone size come from that table. The sample comprises around 100,000 clones, more than 75% of which are singletons, and 6% to 6.5% rests with the top ten. V trimming: 5 bases; J trimming: 15 bases; junction bases outside the gene matches: 9. Per the germline V gene, CDR1 is SGHTA and CDR2 is FQGTGA. This CDR3 is built from 13 residues. The chain employs TRBV7-3 and TRBJ2-1; 11 positions match TRBD2. Source material: peripheral blood. This clonotype was obtained from a human donor in a cohort sampled during active COVID-19. The CDR3 sequence: CASSPDRLAGLFF. CDR3 nucleotide sequence: TGTGCCAGCAGCCCCGATAGACTAGCGGGACTGTTCTTC. Using reference TRBV7-3 and TRBJ2-1 for the parts outside the CDR3, the full variable domain is GAGVSQTPSNKVTEKGKYVELRCDPISGHTALYWYRQSLGQGPEFLIYFQGTGAADDSGLPNDRFFAVRPEGSVSTLKIQRTERGDSAVYLCASSPDRLAGLFFGPGTRLTVL.